This TCR beta chain comes out of a study of shared clonotypes between healthy human individuals. Study-wide background: The people who gave samples were two women and a few men aged 18 to 49.

The CDR3 is 12 amino acids. V gave up 6 bases and J gave up 4 bases, with 10 bases separating them. CDR1 is MNHNY, CDR2 SVGAGI, per germline (reference sequence). A word on this clone: Antigen specificity is unknown.

Study-level findings and limits: Relative to clonotypes present in all four donors, those not shared had lower generation probabilities. The sole specimen, blood, was sampled, and tissue repertoires likely differ.

Some 28,000 T cell genomes (approximately 0.2 ug DNA) went into each sorted-subset replicate. Assay: immunoSEQ multiplex PCR; the TCRdb copy retains only in-frame clones and omits some. The sample contains roughly 2.5 million clones, roughly 92% of which appear only once. This TCR was recovered from a man younger than 35 in good health. The V gene is TRBV6-6, the J gene TRBJ2-7; tentative D call: TRBD2 (7 bases). What was sequenced was naive CD4+ T cells sorted from blood. The subset denotes: CD45RA+ positively selected. In DNA, the CDR3 is TGTGCCAGCAGCGCGGGGGCTTACGAGCAGTACTTC. It encodes CASSAGAYEQYF.